The rows below give T cell receptor beta chains drawn from one sample of a study of cytomegalovirus exposure and HLA in healthy donors. The data were produced by immunoSEQ multiplex PCR, yet TCRdb's version contains in-frame clones alone and is incomplete. In the table there are over 100,000 clones, approximately 71% of which are singletons. Material for sequencing was PBMCs. The origin of the receptors is a man aged 40-49 years in good health and CMV-seronegative. The CDR3 runs from the conserved cysteine through the conserved F or W. A D gene is named only where the DNA matches it firmly. The listing skips clone size in some rows; elsewhere it reads once, few, many or a size class.

>TRBV19|TRBJ1-6|TRBD1|once
TGTGCCAGTAGTGCGACAGGGATAGCTTCACCCCTCCACTTT
CASSATGIASPLHF
>TRBV7-9|TRBJ2-1|TRBD1|once
TGTGCCAGCAGCTCCTCGGGACAGGGGATCAATGAGCAGTTCTTC
CASSSSGQGINEQFF
>TRBV7-9|TRBJ2-7|TRBD1|few
TGTGCCAGCAGCCTGACAGGGGTCGAGCAGTACTTC
CASSLTGVEQYF
>TRBV19|TRBJ2-5|TRBD2|NA
TGTGCCAGTAGTCAGACTAGCGGGGCCCAGTACTTC
CASSQTSGAQYF
>TRBV4-3|TRBJ1-1|TRBD1|few
TGCGCCAGCAGCCAAGATCTTATTGGGACAGCCCTGAACACTGAAGCTTTCTTT
CASSQDLIGTALNTEAFF
>TRBV6-6|TRBJ2-5|TRBD1|NA
TGTGCCAGCAGTGTCACAGGGGTCCAAGAGACCCAGTACTTC
CASSVTGVQETQYF
>TRBV13|TRBJ2-7|TRBD1|NA
TGTGCCAGCAGCTCTACAGGGGGGGAGCAGTACTTC
CASSSTGGEQYF
>TRBV5-1|TRBJ1-1|TRBD1|NA
TGCGCCAGCAGCGACCGGGACAGCCTTGGGAACACTGAAGCTTTCTTT
CASSDRDSLGNTEAFF
>TRBV6-5|TRBJ1-1|TRBD1|NA
TGTGCCGGGGGCAGGGGGCCGAACACTGAAGCTTTCTTT
CAGGRGPNTEAFF
>TRBV7-8|TRBJ1-5|TRBD1|NA
TGTGCCAGCAGCTTCTGGGGGACAGGGGGGTATCAGCCCCAGCATTTT
CASSFWGTGGYQPQHF
>TRBV7-9|TRBJ1-2|TRBD1|NA
TGTGCCAGCAGCTTAGATGGGACAGGGGGCTATGGCTACACCTTC
CASSLDGTGGYGYTF
>TRBV21-1|TRBJ1-1|NA|NA
TGTGCCAGCAGCAATACGGGACAGGAAGAGAACACTGAAGCTTTCTTT
CASSNTGQEENTEAFF
>TRBV27|TRBJ1-4|NA|few
TGTGCCAGCAGTCCTCTTGGCCCGTGGACAGCCAAACCTGCAACTAATGAAAAACTGTTTTTT
CASSPLGPWTAKPATNEKLFF
>TRBV18|TRBJ1-5|NA|once
TGTGCCAGCTCACCAGCAGGGGGCAATCAGCCCCAGCATTTT
CASSPAGGNQPQHF
>TRBV7-2|TRBJ1-5|NA|NA
TGTGCCAGCAGCTCCCAACAGGGAAGCCACCAGCCCCAGCATTTT
CASSSQQGSHQPQHF
>TRBV30|TRBJ2-5|TRBD1|NA
TGTGCCTGGTCCCGGGACAGTACTATGGGGACCCAGTACTTC
CAWSRDSTMGTQYF
>TRBV5-1|TRBJ1-2|NA|once
TGCGCCAGCAGCTTGACGGTGGCTAACTATGGCTACACCTTC
CASSLTVANYGYTF
>TRBV18|TRBJ1-4|TRBD1|once
TGTGCCAGCTCACCACAGGGGGCTAGGAGTGAAAAACTGTTTTTT
CASSPQGARSEKLFF
>TRBV28|TRBJ1-5|TRBD1|NA
TGTGCCAGCAGTGGGGACAGGGGAAAGAGCAATCAGCCCCAGCATTTT
CASSGDRGKSNQPQHF
>TRBV4-2|TRBJ1-3|TRBD1|NA
TGTGCCAGCAGCCTAAGACAGGGGGACCCCTCTGGAAACACCATATATTTT
CASSLRQGDPSGNTIYF
>TRBV19|TRBJ2-3|TRBD1|few
TGTGCCAGTAGTATGGGCAGGGGGCCAGATACGCAGTATTTT
CASSMGRGPDTQYF
>TRBV19|TRBJ1-1|NA|NA
TGTGCCAGTAGTATAGCAGGCGAAGCTTTCTTT
CASSIAGEAFF
>TRBV9|TRBJ1-5|NA|NA
TGTGCCAGCAGCGTAGTAGTGGACAGAGAAAACAATCAGCCCCAGCATTTT
CASSVVVDRENNQPQHF
>TRBV5-1|TRBJ1-1|NA|NA
TGCGCCAGCAGCCCCCCCGGCAGGGCTGAAGCTTTCTTT
CASSPPGRAEAFF
>TRBV5-1|TRBJ1-3|NA|NA
TGCGCCAGCAGGACATTCTCTGGAAACACCATATATTTT
CASRTFSGNTIYF
>TRBV27|TRBJ2-3|TRBD2|NA
TGTGCCAGCAGTTTCCTAGCGGGGGCTAGCACAGATACGCAGTATTTT
CASSFLAGASTDTQYF
>TRBV14|TRBJ1-2|NA|NA
TGTGCCAGCAGCTCAACAGGGTTCGGCTACACCTTC
CASSSTGFGYTF
>TRBV27|TRBJ1-5|TRBD1|many
TGTGCCAGCAGTCCCACCGGACCGGGCAGGGGGCCCAGTCAGCCCCAGCATTTT
CASSPTGPGRGPSQPQHF
>TRBV4-2|TRBJ2-1|NA|NA
TGTGCCAGCAGCCAAGATCGTGGAGTGGGGCGTGAGCAGTTCTTC
CASSQDRGVGREQFF
>TRBV13|TRBJ2-5|NA|NA
TGTGCCAGCACCCTCGCAGGGGACCTACAAGAGACCCAGTACTTC
CASTLAGDLQETQYF
>TRBV6-1|TRBJ1-3|NA|few
TGTGCCAGCAGTGAGGGGCAGAACTCTGGAAACACCATATATTTT
CASSEGQNSGNTIYF
>TRBV6-5|TRBJ1-2|NA|few
TGTGCCAGCAGTTCGGACAGAATCTATGGCTACCCCTTC
CASSSDRIYGYPF